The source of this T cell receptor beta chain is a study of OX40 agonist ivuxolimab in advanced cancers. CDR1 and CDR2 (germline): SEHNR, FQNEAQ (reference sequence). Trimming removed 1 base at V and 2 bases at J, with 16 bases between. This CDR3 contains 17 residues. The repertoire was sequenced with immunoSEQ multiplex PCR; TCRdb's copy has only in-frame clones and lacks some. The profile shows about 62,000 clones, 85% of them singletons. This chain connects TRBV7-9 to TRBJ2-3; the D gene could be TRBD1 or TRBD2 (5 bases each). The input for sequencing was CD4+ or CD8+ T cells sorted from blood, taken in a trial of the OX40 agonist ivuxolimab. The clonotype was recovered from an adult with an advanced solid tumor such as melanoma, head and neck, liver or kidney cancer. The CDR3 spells CASSLGAAGAATDTQYF. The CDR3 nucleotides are TGTGCCAGCAGCTTAGGGGCTGCCGGGGCTGCCACAGATACGCAGTATTTT.